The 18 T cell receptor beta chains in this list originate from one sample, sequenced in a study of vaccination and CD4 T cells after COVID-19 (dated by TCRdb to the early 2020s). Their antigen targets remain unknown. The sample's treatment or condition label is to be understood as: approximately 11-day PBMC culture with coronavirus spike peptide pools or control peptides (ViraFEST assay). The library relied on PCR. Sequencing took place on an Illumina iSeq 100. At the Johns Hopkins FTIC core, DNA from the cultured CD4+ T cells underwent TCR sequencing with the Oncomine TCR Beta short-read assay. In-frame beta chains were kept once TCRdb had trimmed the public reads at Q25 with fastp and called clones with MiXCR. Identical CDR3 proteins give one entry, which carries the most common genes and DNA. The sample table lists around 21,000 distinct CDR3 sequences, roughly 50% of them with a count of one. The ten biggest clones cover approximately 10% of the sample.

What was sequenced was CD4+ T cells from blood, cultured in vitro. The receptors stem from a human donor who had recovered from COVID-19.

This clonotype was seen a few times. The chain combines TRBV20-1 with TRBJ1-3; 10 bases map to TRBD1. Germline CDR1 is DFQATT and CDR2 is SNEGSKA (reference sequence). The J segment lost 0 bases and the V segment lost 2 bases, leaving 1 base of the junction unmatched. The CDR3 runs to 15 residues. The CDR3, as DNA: TGCAGTGCTAGACGGACAGGGGGCTCTGGAAACACCATATATTTT. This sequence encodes CSARRTGGSGNTIYF.

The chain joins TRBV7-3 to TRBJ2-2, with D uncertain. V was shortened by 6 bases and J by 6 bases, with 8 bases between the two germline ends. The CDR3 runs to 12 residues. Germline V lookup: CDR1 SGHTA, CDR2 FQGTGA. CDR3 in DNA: TGTGCCAGCAGAGCTGAGGCCGGGGAGCTGTTTTTT. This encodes CASRAEAGELFF.

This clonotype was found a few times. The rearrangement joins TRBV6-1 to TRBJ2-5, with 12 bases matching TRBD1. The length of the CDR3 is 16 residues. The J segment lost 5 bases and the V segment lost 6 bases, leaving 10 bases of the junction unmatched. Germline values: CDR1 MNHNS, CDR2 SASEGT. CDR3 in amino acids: CASSRDRGRYGETQYF. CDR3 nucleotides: TGTGCCAGCAGCCGGGACAGGGGGCGATACGGTGAGACCCAGTACTTC.

CDR3 loop: CASSSTQKEAFF. Written as DNA, the CDR3 is TGTGCCAGCAGCTCGACCCAAAAGGAAGCTTTCTTT. V gene TRBV7-6 combines with J gene TRBJ1-1, with unresolved D. CDR1 and CDR2 (germline): SGHVS, FNYEAQ. V was shortened by 4 bases and J by 8 bases, with 11 bases between the two germline ends. The CDR3 totals 12 residues. Looking up the rest from reference TRBV7-6 and TRBJ1-1 gives the full variable domain: GAGVSQSPRYKVTKRGQDVALRCDPISGHVSLYWYRQALGQGPEFLTYFNYEAQQDKSGLPNDRFSAERPEGSISTLTIQRTEQRDSAMYRCASSSTQKEAFFGQGTRLTVV.

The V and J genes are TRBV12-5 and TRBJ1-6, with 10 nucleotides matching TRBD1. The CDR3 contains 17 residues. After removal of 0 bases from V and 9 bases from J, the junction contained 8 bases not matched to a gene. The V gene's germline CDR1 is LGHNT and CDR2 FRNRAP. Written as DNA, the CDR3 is TGTGCTAGTGGTTTGGTCGTGGGACAGGGGCACGGTTCACCCCTCCACTTT. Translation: CASGLVVGQGHGSPLHF. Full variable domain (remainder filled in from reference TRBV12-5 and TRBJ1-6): DARVTQTPRHKVTEMGQEVTMRCQPILGHNTVFWYRQTMMQGLELLAYFRNRAPLDDSGMPKDRFSAEMPDATLATLKIQPSEPRDSAVYFCASGLVVGQGHGSPLHFGNGTRLTVT.

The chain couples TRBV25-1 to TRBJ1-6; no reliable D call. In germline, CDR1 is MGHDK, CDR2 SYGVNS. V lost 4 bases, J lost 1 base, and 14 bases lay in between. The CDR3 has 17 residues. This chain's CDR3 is CASSGGSKTSYNSPLHF. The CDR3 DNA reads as TGTGCCAGCAGTGGAGGATCTAAAACGTCCTATAATTCACCCCTCCACTTT.

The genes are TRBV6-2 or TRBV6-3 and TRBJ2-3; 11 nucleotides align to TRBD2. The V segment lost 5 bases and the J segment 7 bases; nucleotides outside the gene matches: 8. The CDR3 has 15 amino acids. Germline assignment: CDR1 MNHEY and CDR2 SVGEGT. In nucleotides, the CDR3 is TGTGCCAGCAGTGGCGGGACTAGCGGATTCAATACGCAGTATTTT. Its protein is CASSGGTSGFNTQYF.

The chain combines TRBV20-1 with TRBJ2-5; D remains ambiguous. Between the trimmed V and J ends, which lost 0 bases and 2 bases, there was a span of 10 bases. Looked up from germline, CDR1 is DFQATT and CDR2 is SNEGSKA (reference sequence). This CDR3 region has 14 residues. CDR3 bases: TGCAGTGCTAGAGATCAACGATTTCAAGAGACCCAGTACTTC. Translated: CSARDQRFQETQYF.

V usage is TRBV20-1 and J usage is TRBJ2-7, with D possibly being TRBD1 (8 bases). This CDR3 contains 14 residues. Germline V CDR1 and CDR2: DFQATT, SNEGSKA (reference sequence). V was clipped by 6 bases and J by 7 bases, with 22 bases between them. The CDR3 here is CSASDRGGLREQYF. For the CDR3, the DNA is TGCAGTGCCAGCGACAGGGGAGGGCTACGGGAGCAGTACTTC.

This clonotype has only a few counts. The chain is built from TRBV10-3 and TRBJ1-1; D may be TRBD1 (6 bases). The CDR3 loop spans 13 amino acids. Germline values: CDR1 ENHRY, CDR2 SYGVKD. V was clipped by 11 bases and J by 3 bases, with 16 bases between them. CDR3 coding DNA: TGTGCCGTCGGAAGGGGGTCGGACACTGAAGCTTTCTTT. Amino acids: CAVGRGSDTEAFF.

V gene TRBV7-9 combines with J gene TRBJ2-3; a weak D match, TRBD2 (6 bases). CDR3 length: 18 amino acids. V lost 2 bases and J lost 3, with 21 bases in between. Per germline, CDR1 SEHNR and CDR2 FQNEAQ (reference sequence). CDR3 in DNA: TGTGCCAGCAGCTTAACAACACTAGCCCGTAGAATAACAGATACGCAGTATTTT. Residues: CASSLTTLARRITDTQYF.

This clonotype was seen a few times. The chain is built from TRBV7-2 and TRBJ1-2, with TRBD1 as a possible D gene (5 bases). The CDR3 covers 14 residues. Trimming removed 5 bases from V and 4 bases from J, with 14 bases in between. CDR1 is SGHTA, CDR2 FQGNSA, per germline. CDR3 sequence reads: CASSPSPGGYGYTF. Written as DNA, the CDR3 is TGTGCCAGCAGCCCAAGCCCGGGGGGCTATGGCTACACCTTC.

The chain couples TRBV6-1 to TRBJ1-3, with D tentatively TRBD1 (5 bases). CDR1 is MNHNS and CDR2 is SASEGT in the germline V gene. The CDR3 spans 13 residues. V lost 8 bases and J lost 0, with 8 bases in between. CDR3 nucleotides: TGTGCCAGCGGAACAGGCTCTGGAAACACCATATATTTT. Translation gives CASGTGSGNTIYF.

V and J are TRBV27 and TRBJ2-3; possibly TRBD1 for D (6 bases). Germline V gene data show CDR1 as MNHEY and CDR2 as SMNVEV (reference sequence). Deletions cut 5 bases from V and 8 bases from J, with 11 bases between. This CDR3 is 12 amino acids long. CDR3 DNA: TGTGCCAGCAGTCAACAGGGTGCTACGCAGTATTTT. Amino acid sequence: CASSQQGATQYF.

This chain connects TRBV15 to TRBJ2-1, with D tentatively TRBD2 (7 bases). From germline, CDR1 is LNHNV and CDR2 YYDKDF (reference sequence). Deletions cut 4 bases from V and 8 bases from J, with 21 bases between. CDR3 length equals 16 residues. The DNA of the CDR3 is TGTGCCACCAGCACTGGAAGGGGGACTCGGGGGGATGAGCAGTTCTTC. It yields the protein CATSTGRGTRGDEQFF. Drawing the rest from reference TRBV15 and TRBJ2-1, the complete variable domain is DAMVIQNPRYQVTQFGKPVTLSCSQTLNHNVMYWYQQKSSQAPKLLFHYYDKDFNNEADTPDNFQSRRPNTSFCFLDIRSPGLGDTAMYLCATSTGRGTRGDEQFFGPGTRLTVL.

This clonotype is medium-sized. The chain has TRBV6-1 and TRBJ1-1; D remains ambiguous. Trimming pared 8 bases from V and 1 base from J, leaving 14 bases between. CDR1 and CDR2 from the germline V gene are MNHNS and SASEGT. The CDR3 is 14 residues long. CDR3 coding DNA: TGTGCCAGCCTCCCGCATGGAGGGAACACTGAAGCTTTCTTT. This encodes CASLPHGGNTEAFF.

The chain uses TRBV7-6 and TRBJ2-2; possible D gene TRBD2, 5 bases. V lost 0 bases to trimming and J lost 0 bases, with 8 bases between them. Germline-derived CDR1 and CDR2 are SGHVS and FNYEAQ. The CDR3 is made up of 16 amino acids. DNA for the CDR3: TGTGCCAGCAGCTTAGCGCCGGGGTCGAACACCGGGGAGCTGTTTTTT. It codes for CASSLAPGSNTGELFF.

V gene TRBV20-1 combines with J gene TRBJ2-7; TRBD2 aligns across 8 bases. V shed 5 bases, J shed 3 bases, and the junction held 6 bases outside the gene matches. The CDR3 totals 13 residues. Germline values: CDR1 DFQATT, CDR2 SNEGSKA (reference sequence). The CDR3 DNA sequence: TGCAGTGCTCCCGGGACTAGTGTCTACGAGCAGTACTTC. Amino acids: CSAPGTSVYEQYF.